Given below is one T cell receptor (beta chain) in context. This specimen belongs to a study of T cell responses to AZD1222 COVID-19 vaccine. Profiled with immunoSEQ multiplex PCR; TCRdb holds only in-frame clones, not every one. The repertoire holds about 150,000 clones, with about nine tenths as singletons. Second-dose groups at about 4 or about 12 weeks were pooled. The starting material was peripheral blood, obtained 28 days after the second AZD1222 dose. This clonotype originated in an adult who received the AZD1222 COVID-19 vaccine.

The CDR3 here is CASSPPEEAYEQYF. In nucleotides, the CDR3 is TGTGCCAGCAGTCCCCCCGAGGAGGCCTACGAGCAGTACTTC. This chain links TRBV28 with TRBJ2-7; TRBD2 might be the D (5 bases). CDR1 is MDHEN and CDR2 is SYDVKM in the germline V gene. Trimming removed 5 bases at V and 2 bases at J, with 13 bases between. The CDR3 extends over 14 amino acids.